The T cell receptor (beta chain) described here comes from a study of memory CD4+ T cells and cytomegalovirus serostatus. As for the study in general: Of the healthy Belgian adults, under 10 were CMV seropositive and about 24 seronegative.

The study, taken as a whole, reports: Suggested: most of the CMV-linked TCR signature lies in CD4+ memory cells.

The sort gate was single viable CD3+CD4+CD8-CD45RO+ cells for memory CD4+ T cells. Serum IgG to CMV pp150, pp28, p38 and p52 defined serostatus. The germline V gene encodes CDR1 SGHTA and CDR2 FQGNSA. V lost 3 bases to trimming and J lost 4 bases, with 16 bases between them. The CDR3 length is 16 residues. The assay was immunoSEQ multiplex PCR, and TCRdb's table has in-frame clones only and misses some. This sample has 38,000 or so clones, with around 75% found just once. For this clone: Its antigen remains unidentified.

Specimen: memory CD4+ T cells from blood. The chain recombines TRBV7-2 with TRBJ2-1; no clear D gene. The sequence was collected from an adult in good health and CMV-seronegative. Here the CDR3 DNA reads TGTGCCAGCAGCTTCTATGCGGATGTTTCTTACAATGAGCAGTTCTTC. It translates to CASSFYADVSYNEQFF. The complete variable domain, with remaining parts taken from reference TRBV7-2 and TRBJ2-1, reads GAGVSQSPSNKVTEKGKDVELRCDPISGHTALYWYRQSLGQGLEFLIYFQGNSAPDKSGLPSDRFSAERTGGSVSTLTIQRTQQEDSAVYLCASSFYADVSYNEQFFGPGTRLTVL.